The 24 T cell receptor beta chains below all came from one sample that was sequenced in a study of shared clonotypes between healthy human individuals (TCRdb year 2020). CD8 naive samples were CD45RO-negative cells positively selected for CCR7, giving a CD45RA+CCR7+ population that excluded TemRA cells. Libraries were prepared through the immunoSEQ multiplex PCR assay. TCRdb carries this immuneACCESS record with in-frame sequences only. Its versions omit some clonotypes, under half of them owing to an unresolved V gene in the studies checked, with the rest unexplained. The sample table records about 800,000 clones; approximately 97% of these occur just once. In total, the top ten clones hold less than 0.25% of the sample. The specimen was naive CD8+ T cells sorted from blood. The meaning of the sample's cell subset or site label: CD45RA+CCR7+. These receptors originate from a man younger than 40 in good health.

CDR3 DNA: TGCAGCGTTAGAGGTGGGCCTCTCTCTGGGGCCAACGTCCTGACTTTC. It is translated as CSVRGGPLSGANVLTF. The rearrangement uses TRBV29-1 and TRBJ2-6; D not certain. CDR3 length: 16 amino acids. The germline gives CDR1 SQVTM, CDR2 ANQGSEA. The V gene lost 5 bases and the J gene lost 0 bases, with 14 bases spanning the gap.

Notes on this clone: Other DNA sequences in the sample encode the same CDR3. The chain combines TRBV28 with TRBJ2-7; D is ambiguous. This CDR3 has 11 amino acids. CDR1 and CDR2 from the germline V gene are MDHEN and SYDVKM. The ends were cut back, 3 bases at V and 7 bases at J, with 7 bases in the middle. CDR3 nucleotide sequence: TGTGCCAGCAGTTTCAGGCGGGAGCAGTACTTC. It encodes CASSFRREQYF.

In regard to this clone: Other DNA sequences of this sample code for an identical CDR3. The chain employs TRBV11-2 and TRBJ2-7; 9 bases align to TRBD1. The CDR3 runs to 14 residues. In germline, CDR1 is SGHAT, CDR2 FQNNGV. The V and J ends lost 1 base and 2 bases, in that order; junction bases with no gene match: 0. CDR3: CASSLGTGAYEQYF. The CDR3, as DNA: TGTGCCAGCAGCTTAGGGACAGGGGCCTACGAGCAGTACTTC.

The V gene is TRBV5-4, the J gene TRBJ1-3; 9 bases line up with TRBD1. CDR1 and CDR2 (germline): SGHNT, YYREEE (reference sequence). The V gene end was trimmed by 3 bases and the J gene end by 7 bases; junction bases not matched to a gene: 11. The CDR3 totals 16 residues. The CDR3: CASSSEVTGGTNTIYF. The CDR3 bases are TGTGCCAGCAGCTCGGAGGTGACAGGGGGAACGAACACCATATATTTT.

About this clone: Other DNA sequences in this specimen translate into the identical CDR3. The chain employs TRBV27 and TRBJ1-5; TRBD1 is a possible D gene (5 bases). V lost 6 bases and J lost 1, with 7 bases in between. CDR1 is MNHEY and CDR2 is SMNVEV in the germline V gene (reference sequence). The CDR3 loop spans 13 amino acids. CDR3 bases: TGTGCCAGCAGGGGGGACAGCAATCAGCCCCAGCATTTT. This encodes CASRGDSNQPQHF.

This clone was picked up a small number of times. This chain links TRBV18 with TRBJ2-5; unclear D gene. Germline V gene sequence: CDR1 KGHSH, CDR2 LQKENI. This CDR3 is built from 13 residues. The V and J ends lost 3 bases and 4 bases respectively, with 9 bases between them. The chain's CDR3 is CASSPPKRETQYF. The CDR3 DNA reads as TGTGCCAGCTCACCTCCGAAGCGAGAGACCCAGTACTTC.

The chain joins TRBV28 to TRBJ2-3; D uncertain. Germline V gives CDR1 MDHEN, CDR2 SYDVKM. The CDR3 spans 13 residues. V shed 10 bases and J shed 1 base, with 12 bases lying between them. CDR3 region: CATYSGGTDTQYF. The CDR3 coding sequence is TGTGCCACCTACTCTGGGGGCACAGATACGCAGTATTTT.

This clone was detected only once. V gene TRBV11-2 combines with J gene TRBJ2-1; 7 bases are shared with TRBD2. Germline V CDR1 and CDR2: SGHAT, FQNNGV. CDR3 length: 13 amino acids. J was trimmed by 15 bases and V by 5 bases; bases with no gene match: 13. The CDR3 DNA reads as TGTGCCAGCAGCATCGGACTAGGTTGGGTCTTGTTCTTC. This sequence encodes CASSIGLGWVLFF.

The chain is built from TRBV10-3 and TRBJ1-5; 9 nucleotides align to TRBD1. The CDR3 totals 15 residues. CDR1 and CDR2 (germline): ENHRY, SYGVKD. V shed 2 bases and J 6 bases; nucleotides not matched to a gene: 5. CDR3 nucleotides: TGTGCCATCAGTGAGAGGGACAGGGACGGTCAGCCCCAGCATTTT. Amino acid sequence: CAISERDRDGQPQHF.

The chain joins TRBV6-1 to TRBJ1-1; D is unclear. V shed 0 bases and J shed 5 bases, with 10 bases lying between them. Germline assignment: CDR1 MNHNS and CDR2 SASEGT. This CDR3 has 14 amino acids. The CDR3 DNA is TGTGCCAGCAGTGAAGCAGGGAGTCGAACTGAAGCTTTCTTT. It codes for CASSEAGSRTEAFF.

The genes are TRBV7-9 and TRBJ2-3; TRBD1 matches 7 bases. The length of the CDR3 is 15 residues. V gave up 5 bases and J gave up 2 bases; unmatched junction bases: 7. Germline CDR1 reads SEHNR; CDR2 reads FQNEAQ (reference sequence). This chain's CDR3 is CASSLPGQPTDTQYF. The CDR3 DNA is TGTGCCAGCAGCCTGCCGGGACAGCCCACAGATACGCAGTATTTT.

The chain carries TRBV5-1 and TRBJ1-2; possibly TRBD1 for D (6 bases). This CDR3 contains 17 residues. Germline CDR1 SGHRS, CDR2 YFSETQ. Trimming pared 3 bases from V and 5 bases from J, leaving 23 bases between. In DNA, the CDR3 is TGCGCCAGCAGCTCCTCAAAGCCGGGCAGGACAGAATATGGCTACACCTTC. Translated: CASSSSKPGRTEYGYTF.

This clone was seen just once. The CDR3 protein is CATMASGGVEPQHF. In DNA, the CDR3 is TGTGCCACCATGGCGTCAGGGGGTGTGGAGCCCCAGCATTTT. The chain carries TRBV15 and TRBJ1-5; 7 bases are shared with TRBD1. This CDR3 has 14 residues. The junction had 11 bases not matched to a gene; V was cut back by 7 bases and J by 8 bases. Germline CDR1 LNHNV, CDR2 YYDKDF (reference sequence).

The V and J genes are TRBV14 and TRBJ2-7; the D call may be TRBD1 or TRBD2 (5 bases each). Germline V gives CDR1 SGHDN, CDR2 FVKESK. The V end lost 1 base, the J end lost 5 bases, and 15 bases lay between the germline ends. This CDR3 has 15 residues. As DNA, the CDR3 is TGTGCCAGCAGCCAAGGGGGCAGGACGAGGGACGAGCAGTACTTC. This sequence encodes CASSQGGRTRDEQYF.

This chain links TRBV7-6 with TRBJ2-7; tentatively, D is TRBD1 (5 bases). V was shortened by 1 base and J by 2 bases, with 15 bases between the two germline ends. This CDR3 is built from 16 residues. Germline CDR1 is SGHVS and CDR2 is FNYEAQ. The CDR3 region has the DNA TGTGCCAGCAGCTTAGAGCCGGCACAGGCTGCCTACGAGCAGTACTTC. It translates to CASSLEPAQAAYEQYF.

CDR3 in DNA: TGTGCCAGCAGATTACAGGGGTCCTACGAGCAGTACTTC. This sequence encodes CASRLQGSYEQYF. The rearrangement links TRBV13 to TRBJ2-7; 7 bases align to TRBD1. Germline V gives CDR1 PRHDT, CDR2 FYEKMQ (reference sequence). The ends lost 6 bases at V and 1 base at J; junction bases unmatched: 3. This CDR3 region has 13 residues.

The V call is TRBV6-5, the J call TRBJ2-7; D might be TRBD2 (5 bases). CDR1 is MNHEY and CDR2 is SVGAGI in the germline V gene. The V gene lost 2 bases and the J gene lost 3 bases, with 8 bases spanning the gap. CDR3 size: 13 residues. CDR3 coding DNA: TGTGCCAGCAGTTACGTCAGCGGCTACGAGCAGTACTTC. It encodes CASSYVSGYEQYF.

The chain employs TRBV9 and TRBJ2-3; a weak D match, TRBD2 (6 bases). Germline CDR1 SGDLS, CDR2 YYNGEE. This CDR3 is built from 16 residues. Trimming stripped 1 base from V and 0 bases from J, with 12 bases between. This CDR3 is CASSVYGRGSTDTQYF. CDR3 nucleotides: TGTGCCAGCAGCGTATACGGGAGAGGTAGCACAGATACGCAGTATTTT.

This sequence joins TRBV7-8 and TRBJ2-7; perhaps TRBD2 as D (5 bases). The germline V gene has CDR1 SGHVS and CDR2 FQNEAQ. Trimming stripped 4 bases from V and 3 bases from J, with 16 bases between. The CDR3 spans 15 residues. The CDR3 region is CASSSVGRADYEQYF. The CDR3 bases are TGTGCCAGCAGCTCCGTAGGGCGGGCAGACTACGAGCAGTACTTC. The full variable domain, completed using reference TRBV7-8 and TRBJ2-7, is GAGVSQSPRYKVAKRGQDVALRCDPISGHVSLFWYQQALGQGPEFLTYFQNEAQLDKSGLPSDRFFAERPEGSVSTLKIQRTQQEDSAVYLCASSSVGRADYEQYFGPGTRLTVT.

This chain joins TRBV4-1 and TRBJ2-7, with D possibly matching TRBD2 (6 bases). The CDR3 is 15 residues long. Trimming removed 1 base from V and 4 bases from J, with 14 bases in between. CDR1 is MGHRA, CDR2 YSYEKL, per germline. The CDR3 nucleotides read TGCGCCAGCAGCCAAGTACCGGGGGAGAGGTACGAGCAGTACTTC. This sequence encodes CASSQVPGERYEQYF.

This clone appeared once. The chain combines TRBV30 with TRBJ2-5; 7 nucleotides line up with TRBD2. Trimming removed 3 bases from V and 4 bases from J; junction bases left unmatched: 8. There are 14 residues in the CDR3. CDR1 and CDR2 (germline): GTSNPN, SVGIG (reference sequence). DNA of the CDR3: TGTGCCTGGAGAACGGCGGGAGCTGTAGAGACCCAGTACTTC. It encodes CAWRTAGAVETQYF.

V and J are TRBV27 and TRBJ2-7; D remains unclear. Per germline, CDR1 MNHEY and CDR2 SMNVEV (reference sequence). V was clipped by 5 bases and J by 4 bases, with 6 bases between them. CDR3 size: 11 residues. The CDR3 sequence is CASSNQYEQYF. The CDR3 DNA follows: TGTGCCAGCAGTAACCAATACGAGCAGTACTTC.

This chain uses TRBV5-4 with TRBJ2-7; 10 bases agree with TRBD2. The CDR3 loop spans 15 amino acids. Germline V gene lookup returns CDR1 SGHNT and CDR2 YYREEE (reference sequence). The V segment lost 0 bases and the J segment 2 bases; nucleotides outside the gene matches: 2. DNA for the CDR3: TGTGCCAGCAGCTTGGTTAGCGGGGGGACCTACGAGCAGTACTTC. Amino acids: CASSLVSGGTYEQYF. Full variable domain (outside the CDR3, taken from reference TRBV5-4 and TRBJ2-7): ETGVTQSPTHLIKTRGQQVTLRCSSQSGHNTVSWYQQALGQGPQFIFQYYREEENGRGNFPPRFSGLQFPNYSSELNVNALELDDSALYLCASSLVSGGTYEQYFGPGTRLTVT.

V and J are TRBV28 and TRBJ2-7; TRBD1 might be the D (5 bases). The CDR3 has 14 residues. Trimming took 6 bases from V and 0 from J, leaving 12 bases between them. The germline gives CDR1 MDHEN, CDR2 SYDVKM. CDR3 in DNA: TGTGCCAGCAGAGGGGATTCCAGCTCCTACGAGCAGTACTTC. This translates into CASRGDSSSYEQYF.